This is a list of T cell receptor beta chains from one sample in a study of beta chain features in type 1 diabetes. The protocol was immunoSEQ multiplex PCR, while the TCRdb copy is restricted to in-frame clones and leaves out a portion. Among 150,000 to 200,000 clones, 63% were seen once, and the ten largest hold roughly 0.089%. The sample taken for sequencing was naive CD4+ T cells from blood. The receptors were gathered from a man aged 30 to 45 with type 1 diabetes. CDR3s leave out the opening cysteine and the closing phenylalanine or tryptophan. The order of the fields is J gene, V gene, CDR3 protein.

>TRBJ1-5|TRBV29-1
SVVEQDSNQPQH
>TRBJ2-2|TRBV5-1
ASSYGTANTGELF
>TRBJ2-1|TRBV28
ASRINTGVGF
>TRBJ2-3|TRBV7-7
ASSPLFRADTQY
>TRBJ2-3|TRBV9
ASSGGTETAGISTDTQY
>TRBJ2-7|TRBV20-1
SASYEQY
>TRBJ2-3|TRBV29-1
SARTSGGDRTDTQY
>TRBJ2-5|TRBV7-9
ASSPRGRETQY
>TRBJ2-7|TRBV7-9
ASSPRSGAYEQY
>TRBJ1-2|TRBV4-3
ASSQTRQPYGYT
>TRBJ2-3|TRBV30
AWSVQQDTQY
>TRBJ2-1|TRBV7-2
ASGHNEQF
>TRBJ2-5|TRBV6-5
ASSYQLAGMETQY
>TRBJ1-1|TRBV13
ASSWSLDRFVLGTEAF
>TRBJ2-3|TRBV9
ASSFHSTGSTDTQY
>TRBJ1-6|TRBV4-1
ASSQDFRGYLH
>TRBJ2-3|TRBV29-1
SGGGTMSTDTQY
>TRBJ2-5|TRBV4-3
ASSQSQGGKTQY
>TRBJ1-2|TRBV12-5
ASGLVAGQNYGYT
>TRBJ2-1|TRBV7-8
ASSLVPNPNEQF
>TRBJ1-2|TRBV7-2
ASSFGEGNYGYT
>TRBJ2-4|TRBV15
ATSRGPLLAKNIQY
>TRBJ2-7|TRBV7-2
ASSLAYGTGSNEQY
>TRBJ2-1|TRBV30
AWSVLTVSSYNEQF
>TRBJ2-7|TRBV27
ASSLMVLGRGYEQY
>TRBJ2-3|TRBV6-1
ASSVLQSSTDTQY
>TRBJ1-5|TRBV7-9
ASSLEPNQPQH
>TRBJ1-6|TRBV25-1
ASSDSSYNSPLH
>TRBJ2-5|TRBV30
AWSRRQGNIETQY
>TRBJ2-5|TRBV25-1
ASSESTVQETQY
>TRBJ2-7|TRBV7-2
ASSFAEAYEQY
>TRBJ1-4|TRBV30
AWNSGDRDEKLF
>TRBJ2-2|TRBV30
AWSVLVVTGGTGELF
>TRBJ2-5|TRBV7-9
ASSFPKGGTETQY
>TRBJ2-1|TRBV2
ASSEQGSSYNEQF
>TRBJ2-3|TRBV28
ASSSGIAGSTDTQY
>TRBJ2-5|TRBV9
ASSTGLAEETQY
>TRBJ2-7|TRBV29-1
SAILRDQQY
>TRBJ2-3|TRBV7-9
ASSPSMGGGDTQY
>TRBJ2-1|TRBV28
ASSPWGGFANEQF
>TRBJ2-3|TRBV12-5
ASGLVHDTQY
>TRBJ2-1|TRBV10-3
AISESRGVNEQF
>TRBJ1-3|TRBV29-1
SVTPGAGNTIY
>TRBJ2-3|TRBV5-1
ASSFSFASSPDTQY
>TRBJ2-1|TRBV15
ATSREQQFFNEQF
>TRBJ2-4|TRBV15
ATSRDGTVAKNIQY
>TRBJ2-2|TRBV9
ASSPWDRTNTGELF
>TRBJ1-1|TRBV30
AWSQEEAF
>TRBJ2-2|TRBV7-2
ASSNHQGGELF
>TRBJ2-4|TRBV29-1
SVPPGQGSAKNIQY
>TRBJ1-6|TRBV6-5
ASKGGQGRPPLH
>TRBJ1-6|TRBV20-1
GTGVNSPLH
>TRBJ2-1|TRBV7-2
ASSPYRVGNEQF